The 4 T cell receptor beta chains below were found in one sample sequenced in a study of T-cell reconstitution after alpha-beta-depleted transplantation in children. Construction of the TCRbeta library involved unique molecular identifiers. TCRdb passed the PCR reads through MiXCR, listing each CDR3 protein once. The top ten clones hold over 3% of a sample with some 500,000 distinct CDR3 sequences, around 19% of them seen once. This specimen was PBMCs from the stem cell graft donor, taken from the stem cell graft. Receptors were obtained from a human donor who donated a stem cell graft to a child with acute lymphoblastic leukemia.

This clonotype appeared many times. V is TRBV6-5 and J is TRBJ1-2; 7 bases agree with TRBD1. This CDR3 comprises 15 residues. The ends lost 3 bases at V and 6 bases at J; junction bases unmatched: 10. The germline CDR1 and CDR2 sequences are MNHEY and SVGAGI. The CDR3 DNA is TGTGCCAGCAGTTATGGGACAGACCATCCAGATGGCTACACCTTC. Encoded protein: CASSYGTDHPDGYTF.

The chain uses TRBV12-3 or TRBV12-4 and TRBJ1-1; D uncertain. V was shortened by 6 bases and J by 11 bases, with 16 bases between the two germline ends. This CDR3 spans 12 amino acids. The CDR3 sequence is CASSPSPVKAFF. In DNA form, the CDR3 reads TGTGCCAGCAGCCCATCTCCGGTGAAGGCTTTCTTT.

The V and J genes are TRBV18 and TRBJ2-7; weak D call: TRBD2 (6 bases). Germline CDR1 and CDR2: KGHSH and LQKENI. CDR3 length: 14 amino acids. The V end was cut by 7 bases, the J end by 5 bases, with 18 bases between. The CDR3: CASFSPGEIHEQYF. The CDR3 DNA sequence: TGTGCCAGCTTTTCGCCGGGGGAAATCCACGAGCAGTACTTC.

CDR3 loop: CASSLAVGNNEQFF. CDR3 DNA sequence: TGTGCCAGCAGCTTAGCGGTCGGGAACAATGAGCAGTTCTTC. This chain joins TRBV7-8 and TRBJ2-1, with D tentatively TRBD2 (5 bases). V was shortened by 0 bases and J by 5 bases, with 8 bases between the two germline ends. The CDR3 has 14 amino acids. CDR1 is SGHVS and CDR2 is FQNEAQ in the germline V gene.